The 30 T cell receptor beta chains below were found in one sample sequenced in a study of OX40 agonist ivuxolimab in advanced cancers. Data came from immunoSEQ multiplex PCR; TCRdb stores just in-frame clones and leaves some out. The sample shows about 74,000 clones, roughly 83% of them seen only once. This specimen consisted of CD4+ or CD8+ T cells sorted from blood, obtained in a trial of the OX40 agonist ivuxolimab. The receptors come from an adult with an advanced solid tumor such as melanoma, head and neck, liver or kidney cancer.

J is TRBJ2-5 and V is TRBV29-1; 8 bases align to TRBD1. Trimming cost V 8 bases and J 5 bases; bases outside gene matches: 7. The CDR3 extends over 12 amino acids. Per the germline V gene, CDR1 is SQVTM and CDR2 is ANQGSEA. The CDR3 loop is CSLRQGRETQYF. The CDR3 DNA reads TGCAGCTTACGACAGGGGCGGGAGACCCAGTACTTC. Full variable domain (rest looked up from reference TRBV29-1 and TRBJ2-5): SAVISQKPSRDICQRGTSLTIQCQVDSQVTMMFWYRQQPGQSLTLIATANQGSEATYESGFVIDKFPISRPNLTFSTLTVSNMSPEDSSIYLCSLRQGRETQYFGPGTRLLVL.

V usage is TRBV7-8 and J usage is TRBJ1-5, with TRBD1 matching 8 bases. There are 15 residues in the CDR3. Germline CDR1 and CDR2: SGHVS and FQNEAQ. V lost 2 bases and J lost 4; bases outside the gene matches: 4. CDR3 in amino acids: CASSLWGTGNQPQHF. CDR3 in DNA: TGTGCCAGCAGCTTATGGGGGACAGGTAATCAGCCCCAGCATTTT.

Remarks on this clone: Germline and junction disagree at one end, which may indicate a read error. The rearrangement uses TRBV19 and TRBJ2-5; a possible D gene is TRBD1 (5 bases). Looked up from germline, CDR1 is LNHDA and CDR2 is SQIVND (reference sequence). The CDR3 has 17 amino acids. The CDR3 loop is CASSIVSGRVFQEPQYF. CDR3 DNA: TGTGCCAGTAGTATAGTTTCGGGCAGGGTATTCCAAGAGCCCCAGTACTTC. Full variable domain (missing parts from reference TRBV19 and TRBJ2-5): DGGITQSPKYLFRKEGQNVTLSCEQNLNHDAMYWYRQDPGQGLRLIYYSQIVNDFQKGDIAEGYSVSREKKESFPLTVTSAQKNPTAFYLCASSIVSGRVFQEPQYFGPGTRLLVL.

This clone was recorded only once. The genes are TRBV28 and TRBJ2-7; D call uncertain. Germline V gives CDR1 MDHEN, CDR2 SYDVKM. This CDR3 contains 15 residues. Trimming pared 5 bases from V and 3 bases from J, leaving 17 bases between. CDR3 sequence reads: CASSLNTWQFYEQYF. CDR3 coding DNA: TGTGCCAGCAGTCTCAACACGTGGCAGTTCTACGAGCAGTACTTC.

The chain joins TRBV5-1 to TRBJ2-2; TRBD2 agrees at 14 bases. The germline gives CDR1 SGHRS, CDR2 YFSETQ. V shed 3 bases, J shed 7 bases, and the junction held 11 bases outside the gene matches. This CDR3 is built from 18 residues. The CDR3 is CASSSAGTSGRAGGELFF. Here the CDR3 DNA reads TGCGCCAGCAGCTCCGCCGGGACTAGCGGGAGAGCTGGCGGGGAGCTGTTTTTT.

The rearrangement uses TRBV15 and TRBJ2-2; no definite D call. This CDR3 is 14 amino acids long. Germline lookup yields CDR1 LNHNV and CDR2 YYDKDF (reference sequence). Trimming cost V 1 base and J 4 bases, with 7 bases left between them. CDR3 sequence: CATSRGSVTGELFF. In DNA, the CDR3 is TGTGCCACCAGCAGAGGATCAGTCACCGGGGAGCTGTTTTTT.

The CDR3 nucleotides are TGTGCCAGCAGTAACGGGGTTTTAGATGGCTACACCTTC. It translates to CASSNGVLDGYTF. The rearrangement links TRBV28 to TRBJ1-2; D unresolved. V dropped 5 bases and J dropped 6 bases, with 13 bases sitting between them. The CDR3 totals 13 residues. The germline gives CDR1 MDHEN, CDR2 SYDVKM.

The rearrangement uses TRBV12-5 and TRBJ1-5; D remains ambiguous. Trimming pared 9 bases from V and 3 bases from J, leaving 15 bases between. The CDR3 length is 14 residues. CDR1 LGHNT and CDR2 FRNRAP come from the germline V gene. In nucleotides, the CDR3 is TGTGCTAGCTCATACGCACAGTCCAATCAGCCCCAGCATTTT. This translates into CASSYAQSNQPQHF.

CDR3 sequence reads: CASSFSLAYGETQYF. The CDR3 coding sequence is TGTGCCAGCAGCTTCAGTCTAGCGTATGGAGAGACCCAGTACTTC. This chain connects TRBV7-9 to TRBJ2-5, with D maybe TRBD2 (6 bases). The CDR3 has 15 amino acids. Trimming pared 3 bases from V and 4 bases from J, leaving 15 bases between. The V gene's germline CDR1 is SEHNR and CDR2 FQNEAQ (reference sequence).

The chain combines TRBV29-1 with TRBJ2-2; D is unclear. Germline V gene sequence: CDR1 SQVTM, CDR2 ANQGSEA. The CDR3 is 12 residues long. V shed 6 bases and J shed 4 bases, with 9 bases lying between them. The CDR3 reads CSVGPSTGELFF. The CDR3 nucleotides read TGCAGCGTAGGACCGTCCACCGGGGAGCTGTTTTTT.

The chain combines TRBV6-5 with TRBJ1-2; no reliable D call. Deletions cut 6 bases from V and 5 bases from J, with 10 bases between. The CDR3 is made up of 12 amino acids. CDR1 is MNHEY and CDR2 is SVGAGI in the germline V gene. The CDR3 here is CASRRARYGYTF. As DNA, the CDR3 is TGTGCCAGCAGGCGGGCGCGTTATGGCTACACCTTC.

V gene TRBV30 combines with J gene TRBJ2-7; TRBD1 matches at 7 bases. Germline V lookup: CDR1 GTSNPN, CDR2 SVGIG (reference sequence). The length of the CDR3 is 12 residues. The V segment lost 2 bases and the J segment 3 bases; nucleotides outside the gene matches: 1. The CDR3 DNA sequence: TGTGCCTGGAGTAGGGACAGCTACGAGCAGTACTTC. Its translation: CAWSRDSYEQYF. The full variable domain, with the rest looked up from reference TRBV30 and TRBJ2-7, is SQTIHQWPATLVQPVGSPLSLECTVEGTSNPNLYWYRQAAGRGLQLLFYSVGIGQISSEVPQNLSASRPQDRQFILSSKKLLLSDSGFYLCAWSRDSYEQYFGPGTRLTVT.

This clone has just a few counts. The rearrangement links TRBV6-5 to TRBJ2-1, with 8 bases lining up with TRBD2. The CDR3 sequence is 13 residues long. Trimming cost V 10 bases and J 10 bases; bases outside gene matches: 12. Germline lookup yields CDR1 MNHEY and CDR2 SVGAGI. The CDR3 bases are TGTGCCACGACGGGACTAGTGGTGGGGGAGCAGTTCTTC. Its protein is CATTGLVVGEQFF.

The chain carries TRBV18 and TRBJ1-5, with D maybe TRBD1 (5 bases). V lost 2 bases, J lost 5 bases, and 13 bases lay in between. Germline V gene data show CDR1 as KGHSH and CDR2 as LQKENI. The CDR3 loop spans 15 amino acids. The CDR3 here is CASSPIGGRYQPQHF. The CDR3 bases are TGTGCCAGCTCACCAATCGGGGGGAGATATCAGCCCCAGCATTTT.

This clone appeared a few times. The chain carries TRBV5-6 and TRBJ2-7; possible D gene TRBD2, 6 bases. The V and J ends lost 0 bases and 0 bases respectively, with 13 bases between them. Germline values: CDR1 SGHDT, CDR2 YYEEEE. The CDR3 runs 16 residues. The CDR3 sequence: CASSLDLAVSSYEQYF. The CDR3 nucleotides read TGTGCCAGCAGCTTGGATTTAGCGGTTAGCTCCTACGAGCAGTACTTC.

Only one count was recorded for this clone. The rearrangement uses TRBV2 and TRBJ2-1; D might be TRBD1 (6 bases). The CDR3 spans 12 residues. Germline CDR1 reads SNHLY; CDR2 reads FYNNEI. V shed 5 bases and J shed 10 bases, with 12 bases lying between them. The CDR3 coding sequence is TGTGCCAGCAGTCCACAGGGAGTGGAGCAGTTCTTC. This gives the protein CASSPQGVEQFF.

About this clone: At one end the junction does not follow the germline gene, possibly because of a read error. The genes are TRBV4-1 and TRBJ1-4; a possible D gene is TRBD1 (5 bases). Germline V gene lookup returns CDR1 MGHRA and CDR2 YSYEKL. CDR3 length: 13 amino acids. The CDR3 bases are TGTTCTTCGTCGGTGGTGGGGGACGAAAAACTGTTTTTT. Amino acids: CSSSVVGDEKLFF.

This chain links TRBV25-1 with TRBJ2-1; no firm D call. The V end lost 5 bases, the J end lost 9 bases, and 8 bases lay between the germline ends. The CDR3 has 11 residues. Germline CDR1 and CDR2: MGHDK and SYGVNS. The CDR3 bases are TGTGCCAGCAGTATTCTAAGTGAGCAGTTCTTC. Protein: CASSILSEQFF.

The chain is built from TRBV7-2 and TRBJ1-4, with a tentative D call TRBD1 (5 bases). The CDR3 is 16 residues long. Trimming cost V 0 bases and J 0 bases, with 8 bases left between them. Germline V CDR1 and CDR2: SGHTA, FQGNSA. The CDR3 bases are TGTGCCAGCAGCTTAGCGGGGGGTACAACTAATGAAAAACTGTTTTTT. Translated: CASSLAGGTTNEKLFF.

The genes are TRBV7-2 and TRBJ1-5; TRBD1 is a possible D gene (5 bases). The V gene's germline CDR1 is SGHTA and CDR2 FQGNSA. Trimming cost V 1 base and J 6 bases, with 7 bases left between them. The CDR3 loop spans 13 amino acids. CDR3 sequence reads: CASSLEGSQPQHF. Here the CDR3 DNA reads TGTGCCAGCAGCTTAGAGGGGAGTCAGCCCCAGCATTTT.

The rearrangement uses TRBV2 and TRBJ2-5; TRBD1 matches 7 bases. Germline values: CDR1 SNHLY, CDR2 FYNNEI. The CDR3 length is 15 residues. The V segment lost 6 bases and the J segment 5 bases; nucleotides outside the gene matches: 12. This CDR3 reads CASSKGAGAHETQYF. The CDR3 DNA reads TGTGCCAGCAGCAAGGGGGCAGGAGCCCACGAGACCCAGTACTTC. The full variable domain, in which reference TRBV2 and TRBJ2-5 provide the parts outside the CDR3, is EPEVTQTPSHQVTQMGQEVILRCVPISNHLYFYWYRQILGQKVEFLVSFYNNEISEKSEIFDDQFSVERPDGSNFTLKIRSTKLEDSAMYFCASSKGAGAHETQYFGPGTRLLVL.

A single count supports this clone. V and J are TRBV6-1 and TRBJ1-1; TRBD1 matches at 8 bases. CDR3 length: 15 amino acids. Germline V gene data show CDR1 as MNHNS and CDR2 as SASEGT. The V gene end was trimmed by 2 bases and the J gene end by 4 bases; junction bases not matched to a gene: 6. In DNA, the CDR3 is TGTGCCAGCAGTGAAAGACAGGGGATGGGCACTGAAGCTTTCTTT. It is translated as CASSERQGMGTEAFF.

The CDR3 nucleotides are TGTGCCTGGAGTGGAGGGGGTCCCCAGTTCTTC. It translates to CAWSGGGPQFF. The chain carries TRBV30 and TRBJ2-1, with D perhaps matching TRBD1 (6 bases). CDR3 length equals 11 residues. The germline V and J ends were trimmed by 1 base and 13 bases, with 11 bases remaining between them. The germline gives CDR1 GTSNPN, CDR2 SVGIG (reference sequence). Full variable domain (remainder filled in from reference TRBV30 and TRBJ2-1): SQTIHQWPATLVQPVGSPLSLECTVEGTSNPNLYWYRQAAGRGLQLLFYSVGIGQISSEVPQNLSASRPQDRQFILSSKKLLLSDSGFYLCAWSGGGPQFFGPGTRLTVL.

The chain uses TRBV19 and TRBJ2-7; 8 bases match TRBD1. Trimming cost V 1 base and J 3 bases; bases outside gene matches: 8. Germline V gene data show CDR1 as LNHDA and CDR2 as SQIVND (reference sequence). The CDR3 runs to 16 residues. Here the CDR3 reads CASSIGAAGGNYEQYF. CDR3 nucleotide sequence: TGTGCCAGTAGTATAGGCGCGGCAGGGGGCAACTACGAGCAGTACTTC.

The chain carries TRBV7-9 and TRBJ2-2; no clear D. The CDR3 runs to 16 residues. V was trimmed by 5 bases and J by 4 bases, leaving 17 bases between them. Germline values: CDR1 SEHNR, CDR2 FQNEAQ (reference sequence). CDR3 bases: TGTGCCAGCAGCCCCTCGAGCTCCGTACGCACCGGGGAGCTGTTTTTT. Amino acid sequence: CASSPSSSVRTGELFF. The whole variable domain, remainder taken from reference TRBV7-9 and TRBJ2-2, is DTGVSQNPRHKITKRGQNVTFRCDPISEHNRLYWYRQTLGQGPEFLTYFQNEAQLEKSRLLSDRFSAERPKGSFSTLEIQRTEQGDSAMYLCASSPSSSVRTGELFFGEGSRLTVL.

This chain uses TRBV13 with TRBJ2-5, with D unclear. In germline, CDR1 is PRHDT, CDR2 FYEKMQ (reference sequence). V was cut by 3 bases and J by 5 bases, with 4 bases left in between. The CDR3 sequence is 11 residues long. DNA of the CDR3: TGTGCCAGCAGCTTGGTCGAGACCCAGTACTTC. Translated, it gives CASSLVETQYF.

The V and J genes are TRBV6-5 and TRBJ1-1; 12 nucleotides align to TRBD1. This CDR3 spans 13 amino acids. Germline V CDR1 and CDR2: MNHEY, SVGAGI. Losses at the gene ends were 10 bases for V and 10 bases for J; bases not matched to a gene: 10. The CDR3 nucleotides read TGTGCCACCGCGTCCGGGACAGGGGGCACAGCTTTCTTT. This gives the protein CATASGTGGTAFF.

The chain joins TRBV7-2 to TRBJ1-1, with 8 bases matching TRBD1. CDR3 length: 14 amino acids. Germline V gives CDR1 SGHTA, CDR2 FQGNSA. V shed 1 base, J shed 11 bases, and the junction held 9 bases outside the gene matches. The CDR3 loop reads CASSLEYGQGAAFF. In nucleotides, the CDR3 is TGTGCCAGCAGCTTAGAGTACGGGCAGGGGGCGGCTTTCTTT.

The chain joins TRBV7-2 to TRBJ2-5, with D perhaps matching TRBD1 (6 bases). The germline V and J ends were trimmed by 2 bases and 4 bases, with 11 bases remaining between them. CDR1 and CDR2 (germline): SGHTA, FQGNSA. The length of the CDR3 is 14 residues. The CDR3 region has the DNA TGTGCCAGCAGCTTACCCGGACAGCCAGAGACCCAGTACTTC. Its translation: CASSLPGQPETQYF.

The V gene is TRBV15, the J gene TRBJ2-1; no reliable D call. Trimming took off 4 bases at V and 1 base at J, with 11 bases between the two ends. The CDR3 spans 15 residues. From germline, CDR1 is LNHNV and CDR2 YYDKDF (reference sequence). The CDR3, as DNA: TGTGCCACCAGCATCCCAAAGGGTTCCTACAATGAGCAGTTCTTC. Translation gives CATSIPKGSYNEQFF.